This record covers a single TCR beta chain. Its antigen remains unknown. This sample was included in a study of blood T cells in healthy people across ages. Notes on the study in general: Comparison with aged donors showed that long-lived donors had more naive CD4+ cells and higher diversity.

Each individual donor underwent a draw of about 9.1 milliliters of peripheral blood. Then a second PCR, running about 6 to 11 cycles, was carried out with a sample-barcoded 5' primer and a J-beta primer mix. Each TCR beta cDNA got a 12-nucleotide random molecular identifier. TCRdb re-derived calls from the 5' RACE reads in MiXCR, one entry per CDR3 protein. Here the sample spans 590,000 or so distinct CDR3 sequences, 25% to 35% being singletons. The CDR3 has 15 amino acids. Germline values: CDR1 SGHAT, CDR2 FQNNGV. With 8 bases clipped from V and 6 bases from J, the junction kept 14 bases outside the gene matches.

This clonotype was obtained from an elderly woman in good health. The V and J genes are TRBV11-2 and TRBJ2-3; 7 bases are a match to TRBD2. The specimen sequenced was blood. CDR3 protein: CASLRAGVRSDTQYF. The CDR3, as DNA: TGTGCCAGCCTCCGTGCGGGGGTGCGTTCGGATACGCAGTATTTT.